The 29 T cell receptor beta chains in this list originate from one sample, sequenced in a study of brain T cells in children with intractable seizures. Produced via immunoSEQ multiplex PCR; TCRdb's table is partial and in-frame only. The sample lists tens of thousands of clones, under 95% occurring once. The sample here was peripheral blood, taken at surgery. These receptors all come from a girl aged 2 to 9 with Rasmussen encephalitis and intractable seizures.

This rearrangement joins TRBV6-6 to TRBJ2-3; D gene uncertain. Germline values: CDR1 MNHNY, CDR2 SVGAGI (reference sequence). The V end was cut by 0 bases, the J end by 5 bases, with 9 bases between. The CDR3 covers 14 residues. DNA of the CDR3: TGTGCCAGCAGTTACTCCCCTCCAGAAGATACGCAGTATTTT. Translated, it gives CASSYSPPEDTQYF.

The chain couples TRBV9 to TRBJ1-3, with TRBD1 identical over 11 bases. Trimming took 5 bases from V and 2 from J; bases not matched to a gene: 3. Germline CDR1 SGDLS, CDR2 YYNGEE. The CDR3 is 15 amino acids. The CDR3 bases are TGTGCCAGCAGTCCGGGACAGGGGGCTGGAAACACCATATATTTT. Encoded protein: CASSPGQGAGNTIYF.

Notes on this clone: Other DNA sequences in this sample translate to the same CDR3. The chain has TRBV6-5 and TRBJ1-1; TRBD1 aligns across 9 bases. Germline V gene lookup returns CDR1 MNHEY and CDR2 SVGAGI. CDR3 length: 14 residues. V lost 5 bases and J lost 1; bases outside the gene matches: 2. CDR3 sequence: CASSKTGGNTEAFF. The CDR3 coding sequence is TGTGCCAGCAGTAAGACAGGGGGGAACACTGAAGCTTTCTTT.

The chain employs TRBV2 and TRBJ1-1; 10 nucleotides agree with TRBD1. V gave up 7 bases and J gave up 6 bases; unmatched junction bases: 8. This CDR3 region has 14 residues. The germline CDR1 and CDR2 sequences are SNHLY and FYNNEI. CDR3 protein: CASTLGQGSSEAFF. The CDR3 coding sequence is TGTGCCAGCACTCTGGGACAGGGGAGCTCTGAAGCTTTCTTT. Combining the CDR3 with reference TRBV2 and TRBJ1-1 gives the whole variable domain EPEVTQTPSHQVTQMGQEVILRCVPISNHLYFYWYRQILGQKVEFLVSFYNNEISEKSEIFDDQFSVERPDGSNFTLKIRSTKLEDSAMYFCASTLGQGSSEAFFGQGTRLTVV.

The chain links TRBV2 to TRBJ2-5, with 9 bases identical to TRBD1. This CDR3 has 16 amino acids. CDR1 SNHLY and CDR2 FYNNEI come from the germline V gene. After removal of 5 bases from V and 2 bases from J, the junction contained 9 bases not matched to a gene. CDR3 sequence (DNA): TGTGCCAGCAGTCAAACGGGACAGGGTGGGCAAGAGACCCAGTACTTC. Translating gives CASSQTGQGGQETQYF.

The chain has TRBV7-6 and TRBJ1-4; D gene ambiguous. This CDR3 contains 14 residues. The V end was cut by 5 bases, the J end by 0 bases, with 7 bases between. Germline V lookup: CDR1 SGHVS, CDR2 FNYEAQ. The CDR3 nucleotides are TGTGCCAGCAGCCCCAGCCCAACTAATGAAAAACTGTTTTTT. Protein sequence: CASSPSPTNEKLFF.

The chain combines TRBV29-1 with TRBJ2-1; 9 nucleotides line up with TRBD2. From germline, CDR1 is SQVTM and CDR2 ANQGSEA. This CDR3 has 16 amino acids. V gave up 1 base and J gave up 3 bases; unmatched junction bases: 7. CDR3 bases: TGCAGCGTTGAAGCCCTAGCGGGGTGCTGCTACAATGAGCAGTTCTTC. Translated: CSVEALAGCCYNEQFF.

J is TRBJ2-1 and V is TRBV6-5, with 12 bases matching TRBD2. Germline V CDR1 and CDR2: MNHEY, SVGAGI. There are 15 residues in the CDR3. Germline trimming cut 7 bases from V and 6 bases from J; bases unmatched to any gene: 7. The CDR3 DNA sequence: TGTGCCAGCACCGTCGGGACTAGCGGGTTCAATGAGCAGTTCTTC. Protein product: CASTVGTSGFNEQFF.

The chain combines TRBV25-1 with TRBJ1-1, with D maybe TRBD1 (6 bases). The CDR3 length is 13 residues. The germline V gene has CDR1 MGHDK and CDR2 SYGVNS. V was cut by 2 bases and J by 4 bases, with 8 bases left in between. CDR3 region: CASSERGLTEAFF. The CDR3 DNA sequence: TGTGCCAGCAGTGAACGGGGGCTCACTGAAGCTTTCTTT.

The V and J genes are TRBV3-1 (or the pseudogene TRBV3-2) and TRBJ1-2; TRBD1 agrees at 7 bases. This CDR3 spans 14 amino acids. J lost 4 bases, V lost 7 bases, and 9 bases had no gene match. CDR1 and CDR2 (germline): LGHDT, YNNKEL (reference sequence). The CDR3 sequence is CASTTTRDSYGYTF. Here the CDR3 DNA reads TGTGCCAGCACCACGACCAGGGACAGCTATGGCTACACCTTC.

The rearrangement joins TRBV18 to TRBJ2-1; 10 bases map to TRBD1. The CDR3 loop spans 18 amino acids. Germline V CDR1 and CDR2: KGHSH, LQKENI. The J segment lost 1 base and the V segment lost 2 bases, leaving 8 bases of the junction unmatched. This chain's CDR3 is CASSPGLGQGVSYNEQFF. The DNA for the CDR3 is TGTGCCAGCTCACCAGGCCTTGGACAGGGGGTATCCTACAATGAGCAGTTCTTC. Filled out from reference TRBV18 and TRBJ2-1, the complete variable domain reads NAGVMQNPRHLVRRRGQEARLRCSPMKGHSHVYWYRQLPEEGLKFMVYLQKENIIDESGMPKERFSAEFPKEGPSILRIQQVVRGDSAAYFCASSPGLGQGVSYNEQFFGPGTRLTVL.

The chain uses TRBV5-4 and TRBJ1-3, with TRBD1 matching 7 bases. Unmatched junction bases numbered 4, after V lost 3 bases and J lost 4 bases. The CDR3 is 14 residues long. Germline CDR1 is SGHNT and CDR2 is YYREEE (reference sequence). The CDR3 loop is CASSYRGAGNTIYF. The CDR3 DNA is TGTGCCAGCAGCTACAGGGGAGCCGGAAACACCATATATTTT.

The table lists this clone with a count of one. As DNA, the CDR3 is TGTGCCAGCAGCGTACAGGGGGCAACTGAAGCTTTCTTT. This codes for CASSVQGATEAFF. The chain couples TRBV2 to TRBJ1-1, with TRBD1 identical over 9 bases. Germline values: CDR1 SNHLY, CDR2 FYNNEI. CDR3 length: 13 residues. V lost 6 bases and J lost 5; bases outside the gene matches: 4. Based on the CDR3 plus reference TRBV2 and TRBJ1-1, the full variable domain is EPEVTQTPSHQVTQMGQEVILRCVPISNHLYFYWYRQILGQKVEFLVSFYNNEISEKSEIFDDQFSVERPDGSNFTLKIRSTKLEDSAMYFCASSVQGATEAFFGQGTRLTVV.

The genes are TRBV6-1 and TRBJ1-2; no definite D call. Germline CDR1 is MNHNS and CDR2 is SASEGT. The CDR3 runs 17 residues. Trimming left V 3 bases short and J 4 bases short, with 21 bases between. The chain's CDR3 is CASSEDIPDFPLYGYTF. In DNA, the CDR3 is TGTGCCAGCAGTGAGGATATCCCAGACTTCCCCCTCTATGGCTACACCTTC.

The chain uses TRBV11-3 and TRBJ2-5; no clear D gene. Germline V gene data show CDR1 as SGHNT and CDR2 as YENEEA. The CDR3 spans 13 residues. Trimming cost V 6 bases and J 5 bases, with 13 bases left between them. CDR3 loop: CASRSTPRETQYF. The CDR3, as DNA: TGTGCCAGCAGGTCAACGCCTCGCGAGACCCAGTACTTC.

V is TRBV7-9 and J is TRBJ2-5; unclear D gene. The germline V gene encodes CDR1 SEHNR and CDR2 FQNEAQ (reference sequence). The CDR3 has 13 amino acids. The ends were cut back, 1 base at V and 4 bases at J, with 7 bases in the middle. CDR3 protein: CASSLVSLETQYF. Here the CDR3 DNA reads TGTGCCAGCAGCTTAGTCTCCCTAGAGACCCAGTACTTC.

In regard to this clone: Other nucleotide sequences in the sample specify the same CDR3. J is TRBJ1-1 and V is TRBV7-9; 9 nucleotides match TRBD1. CDR3 size: 12 residues. CDR1 and CDR2 from the germline V gene are SEHNR and FQNEAQ (reference sequence). With V trimmed by 5 bases and J by 8 bases, 3 bases remained unmatched. CDR3 DNA: TGTGCCAGCAGCCTTGGGACAGGGGAAGCTTTCTTT. Translation gives CASSLGTGEAFF.

J is TRBJ2-3 and V is TRBV27; 8 bases are shared with TRBD2. Trimming at V came to 4 bases and at J to 3 bases, leaving 3 bases not matched to a gene. Germline CDR1 MNHEY, CDR2 SMNVEV (reference sequence). The length of the CDR3 is 14 residues. The CDR3 nucleotides read TGTGCCAGCAGTTCGGGGGGGCCGACAGATACGCAGTATTTT. Amino acid sequence: CASSSGGPTDTQYF.

This chain connects TRBV5-4 to TRBJ2-1; TRBD2 matches at 7 bases. Germline V CDR1 and CDR2: SGHNT, YYREEE (reference sequence). V gave up 4 bases and J gave up 5 bases; unmatched junction bases: 24. CDR3 length: 20 amino acids. CDR3 amino acids: CASSLQSAYGGTKVDNEQFF. As DNA, the CDR3 is TGTGCCAGCAGCCTGCAAAGTGCCTACGGGGGGACTAAGGTCGACAATGAGCAGTTCTTC.

This chain connects TRBV7-9 to TRBJ2-1, with TRBD2 identical over 7 bases. After removal of 3 bases from V and 7 bases from J, the junction contained 18 bases not matched to a gene. The V gene's germline CDR1 is SEHNR and CDR2 FQNEAQ (reference sequence). The CDR3 runs to 18 residues. The CDR3 nucleotides are TGTGCCAGCAGCTTGGTTCGACTAGCCGATAAAGTAGCAAATGAGCAGTTCTTC. This encodes CASSLVRLADKVANEQFF.

This chain uses TRBV5-4 with TRBJ1-2; 7 nucleotides agree with TRBD1. J was trimmed by 5 bases and V by 6 bases; bases with no gene match: 7. The CDR3 contains 13 residues. Germline V gene sequence: CDR1 SGHNT, CDR2 YYREEE (reference sequence). CDR3 residues: CASTRGQVYGYTF. In DNA, the CDR3 is TGTGCCAGCACTCGTGGACAGGTTTATGGCTACACCTTC.

The chain carries TRBV28 and TRBJ1-2; the D gene is possibly TRBD1 (5 bases). V dropped 5 bases and J dropped 5 bases, with 18 bases sitting between them. This CDR3 spans 15 amino acids. The germline V gene has CDR1 MDHEN and CDR2 SYDVKM. CDR3 loop: CASSAPEPYRYGYTF. In DNA form, the CDR3 reads TGTGCCAGCAGTGCCCCCGAGCCGTACAGGTATGGCTACACCTTC.

This clone occurred a few times. J is TRBJ1-1 and V is TRBV7-9; tentatively, D is TRBD1 (6 bases). The germline CDR1 and CDR2 sequences are SEHNR and FQNEAQ (reference sequence). V lost 6 bases and J lost 1, with 9 bases in between. The CDR3 spans 13 residues. In DNA form, the CDR3 reads TGTGCCAGCAGAGAACAGGGGAACACTGAAGCTTTCTTT. Its translation is CASREQGNTEAFF.

The chain links TRBV12-3 or TRBV12-4 to TRBJ1-4; D is undetermined. Trimming stripped 4 bases from V and 8 bases from J, with 11 bases between. This CDR3 comprises 13 residues. The CDR3 DNA reads as TGTGCCAGCAGTTCTCTGTACGGCGAAAAACTGTTTTTT. Its protein product is CASSSLYGEKLFF.

V is TRBV6-5 and J is TRBJ1-1; no definite D call. Germline V CDR1 and CDR2: MNHEY, SVGAGI. The CDR3 loop spans 13 amino acids. Trimming shortened V by 0 bases and J by 7 bases, and 9 bases separated the two germline ends. The CDR3 DNA follows: TGTGCCAGCAGTTACTCAACTGGGTTTGAAGCTTTCTTT. The encoded protein is CASSYSTGFEAFF.

The CDR3 loop is CASSGTWGRETQYF. The CDR3 coding sequence is TGTGCCAGCAGCGGAACTTGGGGGAGGGAGACCCAGTACTTC. This chain uses TRBV7-9 with TRBJ2-5, with D tentatively TRBD2 (6 bases). CDR1 SEHNR and CDR2 FQNEAQ come from the germline V gene (reference sequence). Trimming removed 5 bases at V and 5 bases at J, with 15 bases between. This CDR3 has 14 residues.

This clone showed up just once. V is TRBV7-2 and J is TRBJ2-2, with D perhaps matching TRBD2 (5 bases). This CDR3 contains 16 residues. Germline assignment: CDR1 SGHTA and CDR2 FQGNSA. Trimming removed 7 bases at V and 0 bases at J, with 15 bases between. CDR3 sequence (DNA): TGTGCCAGCACCCGGTCTCCGGGGACGAACACCGGGGAGCTGTTTTTT. Its translation is CASTRSPGTNTGELFF.

This sequence joins TRBV19 and TRBJ2-7, with 7 nucleotides matching TRBD1. The CDR3 runs to 14 residues. Unmatched junction bases numbered 9, after V lost 5 bases and J lost 5 bases. Germline lookup yields CDR1 LNHDA and CDR2 SQIVND (reference sequence). CDR3 sequence: CASSATGLANEQYF. The CDR3 DNA sequence: TGTGCCAGTAGTGCGACAGGGTTAGCCAACGAGCAGTACTTC. The full variable domain, in which reference TRBV19 and TRBJ2-7 provide the parts outside the CDR3, is DGGITQSPKYLFRKEGQNVTLSCEQNLNHDAMYWYRQDPGQGLRLIYYSQIVNDFQKGDIAEGYSVSREKKESFPLTVTSAQKNPTAFYLCASSATGLANEQYFGPGTRLTVT.

This clone qualifies as medium-sized. The rearrangement uses TRBV12-3 or TRBV12-4 and TRBJ1-2; D may be TRBD1 (5 bases). This CDR3 has 11 residues. V lost 3 bases, J lost 7 bases, and 6 bases lay in between. CDR3 nucleotide sequence: TGTGCCAGCAGTTTCGGGGGTGGCTACACCTTC. This encodes CASSFGGGYTF.